The 7 T cell receptor beta chains listed next were all sequenced from one sample in a study of control samples from healthy donors and cancer patients. Assay: immunoSEQ multiplex PCR; the TCRdb copy retains only in-frame clones and omits some. This table has some 100,000 clones, 85% to 95% appearing once. Sequencing was carried out using blood. These receptors were obtained from a man younger than 35 in good health.

This clone is categorized as medium-sized. The rearrangement uses TRBV5-1 and TRBJ1-2, with 8 bases aligning to TRBD1. The CDR3 extends over 18 amino acids. The germline gives CDR1 SGHRS, CDR2 YFSETQ. V lost 1 base and J lost 5; bases outside the gene matches: 16. The CDR3 coding sequence is TGCGCCAGCAGCTTGTTCGGTACGGAGGCAGGGGGCTTGTATGGCTACACCTTC. It is translated as CASSLFGTEAGGLYGYTF.

The rearrangement links TRBV27 to TRBJ2-1, with 8 bases lining up with TRBD2. This CDR3 comprises 16 residues. V lost 7 bases to trimming and J lost 6 bases; unmatched junction nucleotides: 14. From germline, CDR1 is MNHEY and CDR2 SMNVEV (reference sequence). Written as DNA, the CDR3 is TGTGCCAGCACTCCTAAGGCGGGAGGTACCTTCAATGAGCAGTTCTTC. Its protein is CASTPKAGGTFNEQFF.

The chain uses TRBV5-1 and TRBJ1-1; D possibly corresponds to TRBD1 (5 bases). This CDR3 is 14 amino acids long. V gave up 4 bases and J gave up 0 bases, with 10 bases separating them. Per germline, CDR1 SGHRS and CDR2 YFSETQ. The CDR3 sequence: CASSRDGLNTEAFF. CDR3 nucleotide sequence: TGCGCCAGCAGCAGGGACGGGTTGAACACTGAAGCTTTCTTT.

This chain's CDR3 is CAIEAEGAREQYF. The DNA for the CDR3 is TGTGCCATCGAAGCGGAAGGGGCACGGGAGCAGTACTTC. V usage is TRBV10-3 and J usage is TRBJ2-7; D is perhaps TRBD1 or TRBD2 (5 bases each). The length of the CDR3 is 13 residues. CDR1 is ENHRY, CDR2 SYGVKD, per germline. V dropped 8 bases and J dropped 7 bases, with 18 bases sitting between them.

The V gene is TRBV5-6, the J gene TRBJ1-3; 7 nucleotides agree with TRBD1. This CDR3 spans 14 amino acids. In germline, CDR1 is SGHDT, CDR2 YYEEEE. V lost 4 bases to trimming and J lost 9 bases; unmatched junction nucleotides: 10. CDR3 amino acids: CASSADRAISTIYF. DNA of the CDR3: TGTGCCAGCAGCGCAGACAGGGCTATCAGCACCATATATTTT.

Details on this clone: The germline gene is not matched at one end of the junction; a read error may be the cause. J is TRBJ1-1 and V is TRBV10-3; 10 positions agree with TRBD1. Germline CDR1 and CDR2: ENHRY and SYGVKD. CDR3 length equals 15 residues. This chain's CDR3 is CAIRESWTGGTEAFF. The CDR3 bases are TGTGCCATCAGAGAGTCTTGGACAGGGGGCACTGAAGCTTTCTTT.

This clone occurred many times. This sequence joins TRBV6-5 and TRBJ1-1; the match to TRBD1 covers 7 bases. The CDR3 loop spans 12 amino acids. V was pared by 6 bases and J by 6 bases, with 4 bases of the junction left unmatched. CDR1 is MNHEY and CDR2 is SVGAGI in the germline V gene. In nucleotides, the CDR3 is TGTGCCAGCAGCACGACAGGGTCTGAAGCTTTCTTT. Protein sequence: CASSTTGSEAFF.